A single sample gave rise to the 27 T cell receptor beta chains below, sequenced in a study of identical twins. Each CDR3 protein is one row after TCRdb ran MiXCR on the 5' RACE reads. Seen here are more than 650,000 distinct CDR3 sequences, 6.1% observed once, and the top ten hold about 1.8%. What was sequenced was naive T cells sorted from blood. The receptors shown here come from a man aged 18 to 29 in good health.

The CDR3 DNA reads as TGTGCCAGCAGCTTGACTAGCGGGAGGGCCGCGGAGACCCAGTACTTC. Protein sequence: CASSLTSGRAAETQYF. The rearrangement uses TRBV7-9 and TRBJ2-5, with TRBD2 matching 14 bases. Trimming took 3 bases from V and 5 from J; bases not matched to a gene: 5. The CDR3 runs to 16 residues. CDR1 and CDR2 (germline): SEHNR, FQNEAQ (reference sequence).

The sample holds many counts of this clonotype. The V call is TRBV5-5, the J call TRBJ2-1; D perhaps matches TRBD1 (5 bases). Trimming pared 1 base from V and 6 bases from J, leaving 14 bases between. The CDR3 covers 15 residues. Germline V lookup: CDR1 SGHKS, CDR2 YYEKEE (reference sequence). The CDR3 DNA reads TGTGCCAGCAGCTTGTCGCCAGGGTCCCGCAATGAGCAGTTCTTC. Protein sequence: CASSLSPGSRNEQFF.

This clonotype was recorded a few times. The V call is TRBV10-2, the J call TRBJ1-2, with D perhaps TRBD1 (6 bases). The CDR3 totals 14 residues. Germline values: CDR1 WSHSY, CDR2 SAAADI. V was shortened by 5 bases and J by 8 bases, with 18 bases between the two germline ends. CDR3 in DNA: TGCGCCAGCAGTCAAGACAGGTTTAATATCGGCTACACCTTC. As protein: CASSQDRFNIGYTF.

This clonotype was seen more than once but under ten times. J is TRBJ1-1 and V is TRBV6-2 or TRBV6-3; D remains unclear. The CDR3 covers 13 residues. Germline assignment: CDR1 MNHEY and CDR2 SVGEGT. V was shortened by 10 bases and J by 1 base, with 13 bases between the two germline ends. This CDR3 is CATTSRGNTEAFF. CDR3 DNA sequence: TGTGCCACCACCAGCCGGGGGAACACTGAAGCTTTCTTT.

The chain couples TRBV7-9 to TRBJ2-1; D remains unclear. The CDR3 spans 13 residues. V lost 4 bases and J lost 4, with 8 bases in between. In germline, CDR1 is SEHNR, CDR2 FQNEAQ (reference sequence). Here the CDR3 reads CASSWRLYNEQFF. DNA of the CDR3: TGTGCCAGCAGCTGGCGACTTTACAATGAGCAGTTCTTC.

Only a few counts were recorded for this clonotype. The chain is built from TRBV5-1 and TRBJ2-7; D is tentatively TRBD1 or TRBD2 (5 bases each). The CDR3 spans 14 residues. Germline CDR1 and CDR2: SGHRS and YFSETQ. The V and J ends lost 5 bases and 2 bases respectively, with 14 bases between them. The CDR3 DNA is TGCGCCAGCAGGGGGGACCGGGGCCCCTACGAGCAGTACTTC. It yields the protein CASRGDRGPYEQYF.

The sample holds many counts of this clonotype. This chain connects TRBV9 to TRBJ2-2; no clear D. CDR1 is SGDLS, CDR2 YYNGEE, per germline. The CDR3 runs to 14 residues. V lost 0 bases, J lost 3 bases, and 6 bases lay in between. The CDR3 DNA is TGTGCCAGCAGCGTAGGCCTTTACACCGGGGAGCTGTTTTTT. Protein sequence: CASSVGLYTGELFF.

This chain connects TRBV10-2 to TRBJ1-1; 12 bases align to TRBD1. Germline V gives CDR1 WSHSY, CDR2 SAAADI. This CDR3 has 16 amino acids. V lost 6 bases to trimming and J lost 4 bases; unmatched junction nucleotides: 9. The CDR3 DNA reads as TGCGCCAGCAGCGGGACAGGGGGCCCCTTGGGCACTGAAGCTTTCTTT. Protein: CASSGTGGPLGTEAFF.

This clonotype was seen a few times. This rearrangement joins TRBV7-6 to TRBJ2-1, with D tentatively TRBD2 (6 bases). The germline CDR1 and CDR2 sequences are SGHVS and FNYEAQ. Trimming shortened V by 5 bases and J by 9 bases, and 14 bases separated the two germline ends. The CDR3 covers 13 residues. CDR3 sequence: CASSPGSSGEQFF. Written as DNA, the CDR3 is TGTGCCAGCAGCCCCGGGAGTTCGGGTGAGCAGTTCTTC.

This clonotype came up many times. The chain combines TRBV29-1 with TRBJ2-1; no clear D gene. In germline, CDR1 is SQVTM, CDR2 ANQGSEA. The CDR3 length is 14 residues. Between the trimmed V and J ends, which lost 7 bases and 2 bases, there was a span of 15 bases. The CDR3 loop is CSATGPETYNEQFF. The CDR3 DNA follows: TGCAGCGCTACCGGTCCGGAAACCTACAATGAGCAGTTCTTC.

This chain uses TRBV12-3 or TRBV12-4 with TRBJ2-3; D perhaps matches TRBD2 (5 bases). V was cut by 6 bases and J by 0 bases, with 10 bases left in between. This CDR3 region has 14 residues. In nucleotides, the CDR3 is TGTGCCAGCAGCATAAGCGGAAGCACAGATACGCAGTATTTT. Protein: CASSISGSTDTQYF.

The chain links TRBV7-8 to TRBJ2-7; 7 bases agree with TRBD1. The CDR3 runs 13 residues. V lost 5 bases and J lost 6; bases outside the gene matches: 7. Germline CDR1 and CDR2: SGHVS and FQNEAQ. The CDR3 coding sequence is TGTGCCAGCAGCATATCCACAGGGGTCGAGCAGTACGTC. Its protein is CASSISTGVEQYV.

This clonotype was observed a few times. The rearrangement joins TRBV19 to TRBJ2-7; D might be TRBD1 or TRBD2, each matching 5 bases. This CDR3 spans 14 amino acids. Germline loops: CDR1 LNHDA, CDR2 SQIVND (reference sequence). Trimming removed 4 bases at V and 0 bases at J, with 10 bases between. CDR3 loop: CASSTGTTSYEQYF. The CDR3 DNA is TGTGCCAGTAGTACGGGGACCACCTCCTACGAGCAGTACTTC.

This clonotype showed up just a few times. This sequence joins TRBV12-3 or TRBV12-4 and TRBJ2-1; 11 bases are a match to TRBD2. This CDR3 contains 19 residues. J lost 0 bases, V lost 4 bases, and 11 bases had no gene match. The CDR3 nucleotides are TGTGCCAGCAGTTCCCAGACTAGCGGGGCAACTAGCTCCTACAATGAGCAGTTCTTC. Protein: CASSSQTSGATSSYNEQFF.

This clonotype occurred a few times. J is TRBJ2-3 and V is TRBV4-3; weak D call: TRBD2 (5 bases). This CDR3 has 16 residues. Trimming pared 2 bases from V and 2 bases from J, leaving 14 bases between. Germline V gives CDR1 LGHNA, CDR2 YSLEER. The CDR3 here is CASSQTRARPTDTQYF. CDR3 DNA: TGCGCCAGCAGCCAAACTAGGGCGCGGCCCACAGATACGCAGTATTTT.

The sample holds many counts of this clonotype. The chain joins TRBV29-1 to TRBJ2-7; D possibly uses TRBD1 or TRBD2 (5 bases each). The ends were cut back, 6 bases at V and 3 bases at J, with 12 bases in the middle. This CDR3 region has 12 residues. Germline V lookup: CDR1 SQVTM, CDR2 ANQGSEA. The CDR3 loop is CSVGDGGYEQYV. CDR3 DNA sequence: TGCAGCGTGGGGGACGGAGGCTACGAGCAGTACGTC.

At least ten counts were recorded for this clonotype. The chain combines TRBV20-1 with TRBJ1-5, with 10 nucleotides matching TRBD1. The CDR3 extends over 15 amino acids. The V gene's germline CDR1 is DFQATT and CDR2 SNEGSKA (reference sequence). V lost 1 base to trimming and J lost 3 bases; unmatched junction nucleotides: 3. CDR3 sequence reads: CSARVGQGDNQPQHF. DNA for the CDR3: TGCAGTGCTAGAGTAGGACAGGGGGACAATCAGCCCCAGCATTTT.

The chain is built from TRBV12-3 or TRBV12-4 and TRBJ2-1; D possibly matches TRBD1 or TRBD2 (5 bases each). The CDR3 is made up of 15 amino acids. V lost 6 bases to trimming and J lost 6 bases, with 18 bases between them. In DNA form, the CDR3 reads TGTGCCAGCAGAGACGGGACCACCCCTCGCAATGAGCAGTTCTTC. This encodes CASRDGTTPRNEQFF.

The chain carries TRBV7-9 and TRBJ1-2, with D tentatively TRBD1 (6 bases). The CDR3 consists of 13 residues. Germline CDR1 reads SEHNR; CDR2 reads FQNEAQ (reference sequence). The ends were cut back, 5 bases at V and 6 bases at J, with 13 bases in the middle. CDR3 amino acids: CASSPGAGDGYTF. Written as DNA, the CDR3 is TGTGCCAGCAGCCCAGGGGCAGGGGATGGCTACACCTTC.

This clonotype was seen repeatedly, ten times or more. The rearrangement links TRBV5-6 to TRBJ1-1; 8 nucleotides align to TRBD1. This CDR3 is built from 14 residues. Germline CDR1 is SGHDT and CDR2 is YYEEEE. J lost 3 bases, V lost 4 bases, and 5 bases had no gene match. CDR3 in amino acids: CASSPDREDTEAFF. The CDR3 DNA reads TGTGCCAGCAGCCCGGACAGGGAGGACACTGAAGCTTTCTTT.

This clonotype was observed many times. This chain connects TRBV6-5 to TRBJ1-3; D remains unclear. V shed 0 bases and J shed 4 bases, with 10 bases lying between them. CDR1 is MNHEY and CDR2 is SVGAGI in the germline V gene. The CDR3 runs to 15 residues. CDR3 protein: CASSYSSAGGNTIYF. CDR3 DNA: TGTGCCAGCAGTTACTCGTCCGCCGGGGGAAACACCATATATTTT.

At least ten counts were recorded for this clonotype. The chain recombines TRBV12-3 or TRBV12-4 with TRBJ1-6, with 7 bases lining up with TRBD1. The CDR3 has 14 residues. V gave up 5 bases and J gave up 7 bases; unmatched junction bases: 5. DNA of the CDR3: TGTGCCAGCAGTCGGGACAGTCAAAATTCACCCCTCCACTTT. Translated, it gives CASSRDSQNSPLHF.

This chain links TRBV5-1 with TRBJ2-1; D is unresolved. Germline values: CDR1 SGHRS, CDR2 YFSETQ. The V end was cut by 3 bases, the J end by 5 bases, with 15 bases between. The CDR3 runs to 15 residues. CDR3 sequence (DNA): TGCGCCAGCAGCTCTCAGTTAGCTCGGAACAATGAGCAGTTCTTC. Translation gives CASSSQLARNNEQFF.

This clonotype was observed many times. This sequence joins TRBV6-5 and TRBJ1-5; D remains ambiguous. Germline V gives CDR1 MNHEY, CDR2 SVGAGI. The V end lost 0 bases, the J end lost 5 bases, and 5 bases lay between the germline ends. This CDR3 region has 13 residues. CDR3 loop: CASSYSEDQPQHF. DNA of the CDR3: TGTGCCAGCAGTTACTCAGAGGATCAGCCCCAGCATTTT.

This clonotype has a handful of counts. The rearrangement uses TRBV10-3 and TRBJ2-6; D is perhaps TRBD1 (5 bases). CDR1 and CDR2 from the germline V gene are ENHRY and SYGVKD. The ends were cut back, 3 bases at V and 1 base at J, with 7 bases in the middle. The CDR3 totals 15 residues. The CDR3 DNA is TGTGCCATCAGTGATGGACAATCTGGGGCCAACGTCCTGACTTTC. Translated: CAISDGQSGANVLTF.

Ten or more counts support this clonotype. The rearrangement joins TRBV5-1 to TRBJ1-2; TRBD1 is a possible D gene (5 bases). This CDR3 is built from 14 residues. Germline V gives CDR1 SGHRS, CDR2 YFSETQ. V shed 0 bases and J shed 2 bases, with 8 bases lying between them. The CDR3 coding sequence is TGCGCCAGCAGCTTGGAGTACAGGAACTATGGCTACACCTTC. This gives the protein CASSLEYRNYGYTF.

This clonotype was detected many times. The CDR3 spells CASTIGGGAYNEQFF. CDR3 bases: TGTGCCAGCACCATAGGGGGGGGAGCCTACAATGAGCAGTTCTTC. This sequence joins TRBV11-2 and TRBJ2-1, with a possible D match to TRBD2 (7 bases). Germline CDR1 is SGHAT and CDR2 is FQNNGV. Trimming took off 7 bases at V and 2 bases at J, with 15 bases between the two ends. The CDR3 length is 15 residues.